The next 21 T cell receptor beta chains were all read from a single sample in a study of quantifying T cell responses using KT2 cells. Study-level information: TCR alpha and beta constant-region primers primed reverse transcription of RNA.

A single-stranded UMI oligo with SP2 sequence was ligated to cDNA 3' ends. First-round PCR used about 4 cycles and beta primers RC1.1 and RC1.2 covering TRBC1 and TRBC2. TCRdb re-called the UMI-ligation and nested PCR reads with MiXCR, one entry per CDR3 protein. Here the sample spans approximately 43,000 distinct CDR3 sequences, over 15% being singletons. The sequencing input was PBMCs spiked with cells of the T cell clone KT2. These receptors all stem from a human donor.

A few counts support this clonotype. The chain employs TRBV7-2 and TRBJ1-1; D unclear. This CDR3 has 16 amino acids. The germline CDR1 and CDR2 sequences are SGHTA and FQGNSA. The V end was cut by 1 base, the J end by 0 bases, with 12 bases between. CDR3 sequence: CASSLGSFRLNTEAFF. The CDR3, as DNA: TGTGCCAGCAGCTTAGGATCTTTCAGACTGAACACTGAAGCTTTCTTT.

This clonotype was found many times. V gene TRBV5-8 combines with J gene TRBJ2-3; D gene uncertain. V dropped 4 bases and J dropped 0 bases, with 12 bases sitting between them. This CDR3 has 15 amino acids. Germline V lookup: CDR1 SGHTS, CDR2 YDEGEE. The CDR3 coding sequence is TGTGCCAGCAGCCCCGGCGGAGCTAGCACAGATACGCAGTATTTT. Amino acid sequence: CASSPGGASTDTQYF.

There are many counts of this clonotype. The V gene is TRBV12-3 or TRBV12-4, the J gene TRBJ2-1, with TRBD2 matching over 8 bases. There are 17 residues in the CDR3. V shed 2 bases and J 3 bases; nucleotides not matched to a gene: 9. The CDR3 is CASSLHWRGAIYNEQFF. The CDR3 DNA reads TGTGCCAGCAGTTTACATTGGCGGGGGGCCATCTACAATGAGCAGTTCTTC.

This clonotype was seen many times. This chain uses TRBV5-1 with TRBJ2-7, with TRBD1 matching over 8 bases. The CDR3 has 13 residues. Germline CDR1 and CDR2: SGHRS and YFSETQ. The V segment lost 4 bases and the J segment 5 bases; nucleotides outside the gene matches: 5. The CDR3 here is CASSLLTGDEQYF. CDR3 DNA sequence: TGCGCCAGCAGCCTACTGACAGGGGACGAGCAGTACTTC.

In its sample, this clonotype was seen a few times. The rearrangement links TRBV20-1 to TRBJ1-4, with a weak D call TRBD1 (5 bases). CDR3 size: 13 residues. Germline CDR1 DFQATT, CDR2 SNEGSKA (reference sequence). V was shortened by 4 bases and J by 0 bases, with 6 bases between the two germline ends. CDR3 protein: CSAKTATNEKLFF. CDR3 DNA sequence: TGCAGTGCTAAGACAGCAACTAATGAAAAACTGTTTTTT.

The chain uses TRBV12-3 or TRBV12-4 and TRBJ2-5; D is uncertain. This CDR3 comprises 14 residues. The V and J ends lost 3 bases and 2 bases respectively, with 10 bases between them. CDR3 in DNA: TGTGCCAGCAGTTTGAGACGGGTTCAAGAGACCCAGTACTTC. This translates into CASSLRRVQETQYF.

This clonotype was counted only a few times. The chain carries TRBV11-2 and TRBJ2-3, with D uncertain. The germline CDR1 and CDR2 sequences are SGHAT and FQNNGV. This CDR3 spans 15 amino acids. Trimming took off 5 bases at V and 0 bases at J, with 12 bases between the two ends. The CDR3 reads CASSPLGFSTDTQYF. CDR3 DNA: TGTGCCAGCAGCCCGTTAGGATTCAGCACAGATACGCAGTATTTT. The variable domain in full, completed from reference TRBV11-2 and TRBJ2-3, reads EAGVAQSPRYKIIEKRQSVAFWCNPISGHATLYWYQQILGQGPKLLIQFQNNGVVDDSQLPKDRFSAERLKGVDSTLKIQPAKLEDSAVYLCASSPLGFSTDTQYFGPGTRLTVL.

The rearrangement uses TRBV27 and TRBJ2-5; 9 nucleotides align to TRBD2. The CDR3 consists of 15 residues. The germline gives CDR1 MNHEY, CDR2 SMNVEV (reference sequence). After removal of 3 bases from V and 0 bases from J, the junction contained 2 bases not matched to a gene. This CDR3 is CASSFGLANQETQYF. CDR3 DNA: TGTGCCAGCAGTTTCGGACTAGCGAACCAAGAGACCCAGTACTTC.

This clonotype was observed a few times. The CDR3 DNA sequence: TGTGCCAGCAGTTACTCCCGCGGGGTTCTAAATGAGCAGTTCTTC. As protein: CASSYSRGVLNEQFF. The rearrangement joins TRBV6-5 to TRBJ2-1; tentative D call: TRBD2 (6 bases). CDR3 size: 15 residues. Germline V lookup: CDR1 MNHEY, CDR2 SVGAGI. V was pared by 0 bases and J by 7 bases, with 13 bases between.

The V gene is TRBV19, the J gene TRBJ1-1; D unclear. Germline assignment: CDR1 LNHDA and CDR2 SQIVND (reference sequence). V dropped 7 bases and J dropped 5 bases, with 20 bases sitting between them. CDR3 length: 15 residues. This CDR3 is CASNAAEWGGTEAFF. DNA of the CDR3: TGTGCCAGTAATGCCGCCGAATGGGGTGGTACTGAAGCTTTCTTT.

This clonotype was observed a handful of times. The V and J genes are TRBV29-1 and TRBJ1-3; D gene uncertain. Germline V gene lookup returns CDR1 SQVTM and CDR2 ANQGSEA. CDR3 length: 11 residues. V gave up 8 bases and J gave up 4 bases, with 9 bases separating them. The CDR3 coding sequence is TGCAGCTCTGGAATCGGAAACACCATATATTTT. Its translation is CSSGIGNTIYF. Supplemented by reference TRBV29-1 and TRBJ1-3, the full variable domain reads SAVISQKPSRDICQRGTSLTIQCQVDSQVTMMFWYRQQPGQSLTLIATANQGSEATYESGFVIDKFPISRPNLTFSTLTVSNMSPEDSSIYLCSSGIGNTIYFGEGSWLTVV.

Here the CDR3 reads CASSSPTTIVSDTQYF. The CDR3 DNA reads as TGTGCCAGCAGCTCCCCGACAACCATTGTTTCAGATACGCAGTATTTT. The gene calls are TRBV11-3 and TRBJ2-3; no clear D gene. Trimming removed 4 bases at V and 4 bases at J, with 18 bases between. Germline V gene lookup returns CDR1 SGHNT and CDR2 YENEEA. The CDR3 sequence is 16 residues long.

This clonotype came up many times. CDR3 amino acids: CASSRGRSSYNEQFF. DNA of the CDR3: TGTGCCAGCAGTAGGGGACGTAGCTCCTACAATGAGCAGTTCTTC. The chain joins TRBV5-8 to TRBJ2-1, with D perhaps assigned TRBD1 or TRBD2 (5 bases each). Looked up from germline, CDR1 is SGHTS and CDR2 is YDEGEE. The CDR3 runs 15 residues. Trimming removed 5 bases at V and 0 bases at J, with 12 bases between. Variable domain in full (rest from reference TRBV5-8 and TRBJ2-1): EAGVTQSPTHLIKTRGQQATLRCSPISGHTSVYWYQQALGLGLQFLLWYDEGEERNRGNFPPRFSGRQFPNYSSELNVNALELEDSALYLCASSRGRSSYNEQFFGPGTRLTVL.

This clonotype was picked up many times. The chain has TRBV14 and TRBJ2-3; no firm D call. V was shortened by 1 base and J by 8 bases, with 10 bases between the two germline ends. Germline V gives CDR1 SGHDN, CDR2 FVKESK. CDR3 length: 13 amino acids. CDR3 DNA sequence: TGTGCCAGCAGCCAAGCGATAGCTGGTACGCAGTATTTT. This sequence encodes CASSQAIAGTQYF.

This clonotype was counted between two and nine times. The V and J genes are TRBV12-3 or TRBV12-4 and TRBJ1-1; D ambiguous. Between the trimmed V and J ends, which lost 3 bases and 0 bases, there was a span of 5 bases. The length of the CDR3 is 13 residues. The CDR3 region has the DNA TGTGCCAGCAGTTTCTCTATGAACACTGAAGCTTTCTTT. Translation: CASSFSMNTEAFF.

The chain recombines TRBV7-3 with TRBJ2-3; 7 bases align to TRBD2. Germline values: CDR1 SGHTA, CDR2 FQGTGA. V was clipped by 5 bases and J by 3 bases; unmatched bases: 5. The CDR3 loop spans 14 amino acids. The CDR3 DNA follows: TGTGCCAGCAGCCCTAGCGGAGGGACAGATACGCAGTATTTT. Translation gives CASSPSGGTDTQYF.

This clonotype was seen at least ten times. The chain carries TRBV20-1 and TRBJ2-2; TRBD1 is a possible D gene (6 bases). Deletions cut 2 bases from V and 3 bases from J, with 16 bases between. The germline CDR1 and CDR2 sequences are DFQATT and SNEGSKA (reference sequence). The CDR3 consists of 16 residues. The CDR3 reads CSARQEQGGDTGELFF. DNA for the CDR3: TGCAGTGCTAGACAAGAACAGGGTGGCGACACCGGGGAGCTGTTTTTT.

The sample holds a few counts of this clonotype. This chain links TRBV20-1 with TRBJ2-2, with TRBD2 identical over 13 bases. V shed 6 bases, J shed 2 bases, and the junction held 3 bases outside the gene matches. This CDR3 has 15 residues. Germline V gene sequence: CDR1 DFQATT, CDR2 SNEGSKA (reference sequence). The CDR3 coding sequence is TGCAGTGCCGGGACTAGCGGGGTTAACACCGGGGAGCTGTTTTTT. This sequence encodes CSAGTSGVNTGELFF.

The chain joins TRBV20-1 to TRBJ1-1; TRBD1 aligns across 7 bases. This CDR3 is 15 amino acids long. After removal of 4 bases from V and 2 bases from J, the junction contained 10 bases not matched to a gene. Germline V gene sequence: CDR1 DFQATT, CDR2 SNEGSKA (reference sequence). The CDR3 reads CSATTETGPNTEAFF. The CDR3 nucleotides read TGCAGTGCTACAACAGAGACAGGGCCTAACACTGAAGCTTTCTTT.

This clonotype was observed a handful of times. V and J are TRBV21-1 and TRBJ1-1. TRBV21-1 is given as a pseudogene. There are 13 residues in the CDR3. CDR3 sequence (DNA): TGTGCCAGCAGCAACCCCACCTGGGCTGAAGCTTTCTTT. Translated: CASSNPTWAEAFF.

This clonotype was seen many times. The V and J genes are TRBV6-1 and TRBJ2-5; the D is unclear. V was trimmed by 3 bases and J by 0 bases, leaving 11 bases between them. This CDR3 is 15 amino acids long. The germline gives CDR1 MNHNS, CDR2 SASEGT. CDR3 sequence (DNA): TGTGCCAGCAGTGAGTTGCGCGGCAACCAAGAGACCCAGTACTTC. It encodes CASSELRGNQETQYF.